This TCR beta chain emerged from a study of blood T cell repertoires in COVID-19. Across the whole study: Acute and convalescent COVID-19 specimens originated in the United States, Italy and Spain. T cells, B-cell-depleted T cells, or PBMCs supplied cDNA or gDNA.

Per the authors' pipeline: Estimation of nucleated cell counts relied on the amplification of reference gene primers. TCRdb keeps only in-frame clones here, not all; method: immunoSEQ multiplex PCR. The V and J calls and the clone size are those of that table, but D and trimming were determined from the DNA. The table lists around 100,000 clones, 70% to 90% of them singletons. After removal of 6 bases from V and 8 bases from J, the junction contained 6 bases not matched to a gene. This CDR3 spans 13 amino acids. In germline, CDR1 is MNHEY, CDR2 SVGAGI. The chain is built from TRBV6-5 and TRBJ1-2, with 10 bases aligning to TRBD1. Sequenced material: peripheral blood. This receptor was taken from a human donor in a cohort sampled during active COVID-19. The CDR3 nucleotides read TGTGCCAGCAGACGACAGGGGGCGGTAGGCTACACCTTC. Its protein is CASRRQGAVGYTF.